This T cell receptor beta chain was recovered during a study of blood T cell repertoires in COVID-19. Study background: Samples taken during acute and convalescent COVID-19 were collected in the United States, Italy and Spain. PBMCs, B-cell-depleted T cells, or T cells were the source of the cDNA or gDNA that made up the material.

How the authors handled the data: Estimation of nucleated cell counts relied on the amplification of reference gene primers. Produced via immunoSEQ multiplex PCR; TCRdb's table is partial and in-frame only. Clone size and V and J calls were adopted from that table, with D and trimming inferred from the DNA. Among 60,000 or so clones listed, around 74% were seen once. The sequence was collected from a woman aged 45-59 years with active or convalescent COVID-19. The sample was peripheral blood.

The CDR3 reads CAWSVVPGTRDSREHTGELFF. The CDR3 DNA follows: TGTGCCTGGAGTGTAGTCCCCGGGACAAGAGACAGCCGCGAACACACCGGGGAGCTGTTTTTT. The gene calls are TRBV30 and TRBJ2-2; D possibly corresponds to TRBD1 (6 bases). Germline V gene sequence: CDR1 GTSNPN, CDR2 SVGIG (reference sequence). This CDR3 is built from 21 residues. Between the trimmed V and J ends, which lost 0 bases and 3 bases, there was a span of 29 bases.